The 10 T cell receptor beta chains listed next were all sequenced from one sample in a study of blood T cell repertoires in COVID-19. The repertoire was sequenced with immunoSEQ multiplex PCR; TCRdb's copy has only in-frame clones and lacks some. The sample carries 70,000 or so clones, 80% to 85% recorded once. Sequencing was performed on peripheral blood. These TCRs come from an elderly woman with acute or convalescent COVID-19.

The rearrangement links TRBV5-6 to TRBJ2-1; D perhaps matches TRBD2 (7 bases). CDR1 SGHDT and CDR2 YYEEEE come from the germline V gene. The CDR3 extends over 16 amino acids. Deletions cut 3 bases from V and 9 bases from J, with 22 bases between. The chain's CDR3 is CASSSWERGARGEQFF. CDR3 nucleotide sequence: TGTGCCAGCAGCTCGTGGGAACGGGGGGCCCGGGGTGAGCAGTTCTTC.

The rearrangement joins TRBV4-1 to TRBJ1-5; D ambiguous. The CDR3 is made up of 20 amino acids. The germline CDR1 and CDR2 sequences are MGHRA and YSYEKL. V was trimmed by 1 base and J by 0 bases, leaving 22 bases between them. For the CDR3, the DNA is TGCGCCAGCAGCCAAGTAGCCTTGTTTGCTTTGGGTGATAGCAATCAGCCCCAGCATTTT. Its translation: CASSQVALFALGDSNQPQHF.

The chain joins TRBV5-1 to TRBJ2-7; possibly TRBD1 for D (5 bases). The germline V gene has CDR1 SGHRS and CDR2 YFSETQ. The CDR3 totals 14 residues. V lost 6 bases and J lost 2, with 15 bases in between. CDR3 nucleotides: TGCGCCAGCAAAGTAGAACAGGCCCCCTACGAGCAGTACTTC. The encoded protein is CASKVEQAPYEQYF.

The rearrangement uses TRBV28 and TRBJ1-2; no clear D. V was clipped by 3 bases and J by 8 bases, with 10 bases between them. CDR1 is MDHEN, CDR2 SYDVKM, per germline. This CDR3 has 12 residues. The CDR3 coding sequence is TGTGCCAGCAGTTTGGAGGTTGGAGGCTACACCTTC. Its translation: CASSLEVGGYTF.

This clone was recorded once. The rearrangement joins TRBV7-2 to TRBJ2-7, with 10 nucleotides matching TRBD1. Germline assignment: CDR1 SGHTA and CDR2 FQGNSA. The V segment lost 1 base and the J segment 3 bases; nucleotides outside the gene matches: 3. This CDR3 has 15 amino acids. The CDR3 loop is CASSLERTGGYEQYF. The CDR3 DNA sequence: TGTGCCAGCAGCTTAGAGAGGACAGGGGGCTACGAGCAGTACTTC.

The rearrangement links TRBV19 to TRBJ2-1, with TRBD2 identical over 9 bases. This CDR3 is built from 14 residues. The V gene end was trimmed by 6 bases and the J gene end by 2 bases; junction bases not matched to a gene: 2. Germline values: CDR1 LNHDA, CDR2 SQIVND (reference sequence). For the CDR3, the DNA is TGTGCCAGTAGCCAGCGGGGGGCCTACAATGAGCAGTTCTTC. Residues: CASSQRGAYNEQFF. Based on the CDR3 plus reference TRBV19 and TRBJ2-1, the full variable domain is DGGITQSPKYLFRKEGQNVTLSCEQNLNHDAMYWYRQDPGQGLRLIYYSQIVNDFQKGDIAEGYSVSREKKESFPLTVTSAQKNPTAFYLCASSQRGAYNEQFFGPGTRLTVL.

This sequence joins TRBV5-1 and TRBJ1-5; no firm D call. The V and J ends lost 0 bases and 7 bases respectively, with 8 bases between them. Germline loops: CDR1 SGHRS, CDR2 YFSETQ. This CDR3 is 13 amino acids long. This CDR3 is CASSLVPGQPQHF. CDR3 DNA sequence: TGCGCCAGCAGCTTGGTCCCGGGGCAGCCCCAGCATTTT.

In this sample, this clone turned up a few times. CDR3 DNA: TGTGCCAGCAGGGCTTGGTATGGCTACACCTTC. Translated: CASRAWYGYTF. This chain joins TRBV2 and TRBJ1-2; the D is unclear. Trimming removed 6 bases from V and 5 bases from J, with 7 bases in between. The germline V gene has CDR1 SNHLY and CDR2 FYNNEI. The CDR3 totals 11 residues.

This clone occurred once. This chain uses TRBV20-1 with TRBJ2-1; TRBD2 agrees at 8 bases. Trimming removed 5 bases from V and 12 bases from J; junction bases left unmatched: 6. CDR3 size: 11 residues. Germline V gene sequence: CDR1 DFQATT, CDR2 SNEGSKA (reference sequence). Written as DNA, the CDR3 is TGCAGTGCTGGTAGCGGGGAGGGGCAGTTCTTC. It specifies CSAGSGEGQFF.

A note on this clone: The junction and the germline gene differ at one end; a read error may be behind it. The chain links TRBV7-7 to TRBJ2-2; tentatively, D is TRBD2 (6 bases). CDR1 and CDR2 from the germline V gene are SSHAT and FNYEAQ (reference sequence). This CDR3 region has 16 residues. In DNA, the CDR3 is TGTGCTAGCAGCTTAGGGTTTAGCGGTGGGACCGGGGAGCTGTTTTTT. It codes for CASSLGFSGGTGELFF.